This T cell receptor beta chain derives from a study of metastatic and nonmetastatic thyroid tumors. Study-level points and caveats: Within blood and tumor, benign nodules reportedly had significantly lower TCR beta diversity than malignant thyroid tumors did.

This CDR3 spans 13 amino acids. Trimming cost V 4 bases and J 0 bases, with 10 bases left between them. CDR1 SQVTM and CDR2 ANQGSEA come from the germline V gene. TCRdb used MiXCR to call clones anew from the PCR reads. In the table there are about 6,900 clones, roughly a quarter of which are singletons. Prior to thyroid surgery, none of the patients had received any treatment. Relative to its sample, this clone is medium-sized. Its matching antigen is unknown. This TCR was sampled from a male donor with papillary thyroid cancer or a benign thyroid nodule (not recorded which). Some clones in this sample may be carry-over from other donors' samples. The rearrangement links TRBV29-1 to TRBJ2-7; a possible D gene is TRBD1 (6 bases). Sequencing was done on a sample of adjacent normal tissue. The CDR3 DNA follows: TGCAGCGTTGTCTCGGACAGCTCCTACGAGCAGTACTTC. Amino acid sequence: CSVVSDSSYEQYF.